The clone carrying this T cell receptor (beta chain) appeared many times. What it binds is unknown. A single record per CDR3 protein comes from TCRdb applying MiXCR to the 5' RACE reads. The table includes about 330,000 distinct CDR3 sequences, 9% to 15% detected once. The CDR3 totals 14 residues. V lost 3 bases, J lost 4 bases, and 12 bases lay in between. Healthy Caucasians supplied all donations. This sample is drawn from a study of identical twins. The study's findings and limits: Fewer insertions characterized abundant cord blood beta clonotypes, whereas memory repertoires showed none. Modelling underestimated the level of out-of-frame TCR alpha sharing observed in monozygotic twins.

This same sample was also taken into another study, of yellow fever vaccine responses in identical twins. That source adds: Twins showed a vaccine T cell response that reportedly seemed partly convergent, partly personalized.

The chain employs TRBV12-3 or TRBV12-4 and TRBJ1-2, with D perhaps TRBD1 (5 bases). The source is a young woman in good health. Input material: CD8+ T cells sorted from blood. CDR3 DNA sequence: TGTGCCAGCAGTTTTGGGGCGAGAAGCTATGGCTACACCTTC. This translates into CASSFGARSYGYTF.